This T cell receptor (beta chain) was identified in a study of T cells in localized non-small cell lung cancer. Produced via immunoSEQ multiplex PCR; TCRdb's table is partial and in-frame only. The table shows about 74,000 clones, with approximately 84% occurring only once. Notes on this clone: What it binds is unknown.

Between the trimmed V and J ends, which lost 1 base and 4 bases, there was a span of 11 bases. Germline V gene lookup returns CDR1 SGHVS and CDR2 FNYEAQ. This CDR3 comprises 14 residues. Study outcomes and limitations: Sequencing involved a lone tumor region, leaving heterogeneity possible. The appearance of a median approximately 57 of the top 100 tumor clones was seen in adjacent lung. In uninvolved adjacent lung, T cell clonality reached its highest value, exceeding tumor.

The J gene is TRBJ2-7, the V gene TRBV7-6; tentatively, D is TRBD1 (6 bases). Sequencing was performed on peripheral blood, taken before any cancer treatment. This clonotype originated in a female donor at least 60 years old with stage I lung adenocarcinoma. Written as DNA, the CDR3 is TGTGCCAGCAGCTTAGTCACAGGGTCGTACGAGCAGTACTTC. Its protein product is CASSLVTGSYEQYF.